This T cell receptor beta chain stems from a study of blood T cell repertoires in COVID-19 (dated by TCRdb to 2020 to 2022). Concerning the study at large: Samples covering the acute and convalescent phases of COVID-19 were provided by collaborators in the United States, Italy and Spain. Sample metadata almost always included a de-identified subject ID, COVID-19 status, age in years and sex. HLA class I and class II types, where available, came from metadata supplied by the sample provider rather than from assay-based typing. Subjects who had been exposed to COVID-19, were actively infected with it, or had recovered from it provided the deeply sampled blood TCRbeta repertoires that made up the dataset. The prospective study material was composed of cDNA or gDNA derived from T cells, B-cell-depleted T cells, or PBMCs. The repertoires were released in a freely available public database intended as a resource for research on the immune response to SARS-CoV-2. Samples were obtained from the ongoing ImmuneRACE study (first 160 participants) and from about 1,300 subjects provided by 6 global collaborators. What the research found in general, with its limitations: How much clinical and demographic metadata was included differed by source and by participant, and the metadata was provided uncurated.

Details on this clone: Its target antigen remains unknown. No much larger clone is present one base from it, and per-base qualities are unavailable.

TCRbeta CDR3 regions were amplified from genomic DNA using the immunoSEQ Assay, a bias-controlled multiplex PCR. The study's own analysis went as follows. The number of nucleated cells in each sample was estimated from the amplification of reference gene primers within the assay. Sequence reads were collapsed and filtered to measure the absolute abundance of every unique TCRbeta CDR3 rearrangement. Productive Simpson clonality was computed per sample as the square root of Simpson's diversity index over productive rearrangements. The table comes from immuneACCESS by way of TCRdb, which keeps in-frame sequences with V and J called. Part of the clones is missing from these tables; in studies checked, under half for an unresolved V gene and the rest for unknown reasons. V and J calls and clone size are given by that table; D and trimming were obtained from the DNA. This sample holds 90,000 to 110,000 clones; under 90% were observed only once. The ten largest account for over 35% of the sample.

Whole blood was collected in K2EDTA tubes by collaborating institutions according to the institutions' own protocols. For TCRbeta analysis, collaborators shipped samples as frozen whole blood, isolated PBMCs, or DNA extracted from either of those sample types. CDR1 is given as SGHNT and CDR2 as YENEEA, both from the germline V gene. The junction carries 6 bases between V and J, which are trimmed by 1 base and 5 bases respectively. The CDR3, cysteine through phenylalanine, is 13 amino acids long. Only the CDR3 DNA stays, 39 bases, in frame from base 1. The sequence joins TRBV11-3 to TRBJ2-1; the D gene cannot be resolved reliably. This receptor was taken from an elderly man with acute or convalescent COVID-19. Sequenced input: peripheral blood. The bases read TGTGCCAGCAGCTTAGGGCCAAACAATGAGCAGTTCTTC. This translates into CASSLGPNNEQFF.